One sample yielded the 13 T cell receptor beta chains listed below, sequenced in a study of CD8 T cells in ankylosing spondylitis. TCRdb passed the 5' RACE reads through MiXCR, listing each CDR3 protein once. The sample records approximately 340,000 distinct CDR3 sequences, about 15% being singletons. What was sequenced was blood, either unsorted or a sorted T cell fraction (not recorded which). The receptors here all came from a male donor with ankylosing spondylitis or in good health (not recorded which).

This rearrangement joins TRBV5-1 to TRBJ1-1; 7 bases align to TRBD1. This CDR3 is built from 15 residues. V was pared by 0 bases and J by 3 bases, with 5 bases of the junction left unmatched. CDR1 is SGHRS, CDR2 YFSETQ, per germline. The CDR3 is CASSLAGGVYTEAFF. The CDR3 DNA reads TGCGCCAGCAGCTTGGCAGGGGGAGTTTACACTGAAGCTTTCTTT.

CDR3 sequence reads: CASSRDNRKNEQFF. CDR3 bases: TGTGCCAGCAGCAGGGACAACCGGAAAAATGAGCAGTTCTTC. This chain joins TRBV28 and TRBJ2-1; TRBD1 might be the D (6 bases). Trimming pared 6 bases from V and 7 bases from J, leaving 16 bases between. This CDR3 contains 14 residues. CDR1 and CDR2 from the germline V gene are MDHEN and SYDVKM. Supplemented by reference TRBV28 and TRBJ2-1, the full variable domain reads DVKVTQSSRYLVKRTGEKVFLECVQDMDHENMFWYRQDPGLGLRLIYFSYDVKMKEKGDIPEGYSVSREKKERFSLILESASTNQTSMYLCASSRDNRKNEQFFGPGTRLTVL.

The chain joins TRBV12-3 or TRBV12-4 to TRBJ2-6, with 10 bases identical to TRBD1. The CDR3 totals 18 residues. V was clipped by 7 bases and J by 0 bases; unmatched bases: 9. The CDR3, as DNA: TGTGCCAGCACCTCTCGACAGGGGGCCTTCTCTGGGGCCAACGTCCTGACTTTC. Residues: CASTSRQGAFSGANVLTF.

This sequence joins TRBV7-2 and TRBJ2-5; D might be TRBD1 or TRBD2, each matching 5 bases. Germline-derived CDR1 and CDR2 are SGHTA and FQGNSA. The V end was cut by 2 bases, the J end by 0 bases, with 7 bases between. CDR3 length: 14 residues. CDR3 in amino acids: CASSLRGYQETQYF. CDR3 bases: TGTGCCAGCAGCTTACGGGGCTACCAAGAGACCCAGTACTTC. Complete variable domain (other parts from reference TRBV7-2 and TRBJ2-5): GAGVSQSPSNKVTEKGKDVELRCDPISGHTALYWYRQSLGQGLEFLIYFQGNSAPDKSGLPSDRFSAERTGGSVSTLTIQRTQQEDSAVYLCASSLRGYQETQYFGPGTRLLVL.

This clonotype was seen only a few times. This rearrangement joins TRBV5-1 to TRBJ2-7; 8 positions match TRBD1. This CDR3 is 12 amino acids long. Germline V gene sequence: CDR1 SGHRS, CDR2 YFSETQ. The V segment lost 4 bases and the J segment 9 bases; nucleotides outside the gene matches: 6. CDR3 region: CASSPGQGGQYF. The CDR3 nucleotides are TGCGCCAGCAGCCCCGGACAGGGTGGGCAGTACTTC.

This clonotype was found a few times. The V call is TRBV7-2, the J call TRBJ2-7; 10 bases match TRBD2. Germline V gene data show CDR1 as SGHTA and CDR2 as FQGNSA. After removal of 3 bases from V and 7 bases from J, the junction contained 9 bases not matched to a gene. There are 15 residues in the CDR3. The CDR3 DNA reads as TGTGCCAGCAGCTTGAGGCTAGCGGGAGAGGAAGAGCAGTACTTC. This sequence encodes CASSLRLAGEEEQYF.

In its sample, this clonotype was seen many times. V usage is TRBV12-3 or TRBV12-4 and J usage is TRBJ1-4, with no clear D. This CDR3 is built from 15 residues. V was pared by 4 bases and J by 0 bases, with 9 bases between. This CDR3 reads CASSSDGATNEKLFF. The CDR3 region has the DNA TGTGCCAGCAGTTCGGACGGCGCAACTAATGAAAAACTGTTTTTT.

This chain connects TRBV2 to TRBJ2-1, with D possibly being TRBD1 or TRBD2 (5 bases each). V dropped 11 bases and J dropped 3 bases, with 29 bases sitting between them. This CDR3 comprises 18 residues. Germline lookup yields CDR1 SNHLY and CDR2 FYNNEI. The CDR3 reads CAFSLNVGTTRDYNEQFF. In DNA, the CDR3 is TGTGCCTTCAGTTTAAATGTCGGGACGACAAGGGACTACAATGAGCAGTTCTTC.

The chain links TRBV12-3 or TRBV12-4 to TRBJ2-4, with TRBD1 matching 8 bases. The CDR3 is 15 residues long. V was clipped by 5 bases and J by 4 bases; unmatched bases: 7. The CDR3 nucleotides are TGTGCCAGCAGTCTGCTATGGACAGGGAAAAACATTCAGTACTTC. Amino acids: CASSLLWTGKNIQYF.

The chain joins TRBV20-1 to TRBJ1-1; D is unclear. From germline, CDR1 is DFQATT and CDR2 SNEGSKA (reference sequence). This CDR3 has 12 amino acids. V shed 5 bases and J shed 0 bases, with 7 bases lying between them. Written as DNA, the CDR3 is TGCAGTGCTGGCTCCATGAACACTGAAGCTTTCTTT. Translating it yields CSAGSMNTEAFF.

This clonotype was seen a few times. The chain joins TRBV20-1 to TRBJ2-1; the match to TRBD2 covers 13 bases. Trimming at V came to 6 bases and at J to 2 bases, leaving 13 bases not matched to a gene. CDR3 length: 18 amino acids. The germline gives CDR1 DFQATT, CDR2 SNEGSKA (reference sequence). CDR3 in DNA: TGCAGTGCGAGGACCGGGACTAGCGGGAACGTAGCCTACAATGAGCAGTTCTTC. It codes for CSARTGTSGNVAYNEQFF.

The V call is TRBV2, the J call TRBJ2-3; D ambiguous. Germline assignment: CDR1 SNHLY and CDR2 FYNNEI. The CDR3 consists of 13 residues. The germline V and J ends were trimmed by 6 bases and 4 bases, with 11 bases remaining between them. CDR3 in DNA: TGTGCCAGCAGATGGGGAACATCAGATACGCAGTATTTT. Encoded protein: CASRWGTSDTQYF. Complete variable domain (other parts from reference TRBV2 and TRBJ2-3): EPEVTQTPSHQVTQMGQEVILRCVPISNHLYFYWYRQILGQKVEFLVSFYNNEISEKSEIFDDQFSVERPDGSNFTLKIRSTKLEDSAMYFCASRWGTSDTQYFGPGTRLTVL.

This clonotype showed up just a few times. V is TRBV3-1 and J is TRBJ2-5, with D possibly matching TRBD2 (6 bases). The CDR3 consists of 16 residues. V dropped 0 bases and J dropped 0 bases, with 11 bases sitting between them. CDR1 is LGHDT and CDR2 is YNNKEL in the germline V gene (reference sequence). The CDR3 sequence is CASSQELRTNQETQYF. CDR3 coding DNA: TGTGCCAGCAGCCAAGAATTGAGGACTAACCAAGAGACCCAGTACTTC.